The 30 T cell receptor beta chains listed next were all sequenced from one sample in a study of blood T cell repertoires in COVID-19. TCRdb's copy holds only in-frame clones and misses some; the assay was immunoSEQ multiplex PCR. This table holds roughly 280,000 clones, around four fifths found once. The specimen sequenced was peripheral blood. Source of these receptors: a man between 60 and 75 years old with acute or convalescent COVID-19.

This chain uses TRBV7-9 with TRBJ1-6; weak D call: TRBD1 (5 bases). Germline V gene lookup returns CDR1 SEHNR and CDR2 FQNEAQ (reference sequence). CDR3 length equals 16 residues. V was clipped by 1 base and J by 9 bases, with 16 bases between them. The CDR3 DNA sequence: TGTGCCAGCAGCTTAGACGTTGGGCAGGGAGGTTCACCCCTCCACTTT. Protein sequence: CASSLDVGQGGSPLHF.

A word on this clone: Mismatch with germline at one junction end may stem from a read error. CDR3 loop: CAASELRGGNQPQHF. The CDR3 DNA follows: TGTGCCGCCAGTGAACTCCGGGGGGGCAATCAGCCCCAGCATTTT. V usage is TRBV24-1 and J usage is TRBJ1-5; tentatively, D is TRBD1 (5 bases). Germline loops: CDR1 KGHDR, CDR2 SFDVKD. This CDR3 has 15 residues.

V is TRBV7-9 and J is TRBJ2-4; D is perhaps TRBD2 (6 bases). In germline, CDR1 is SEHNR, CDR2 FQNEAQ (reference sequence). Trimming left V 4 bases short and J 0 bases short, with 16 bases between. The CDR3 spans 17 residues. The CDR3 loop reads CASSSNMPGLAKNIQYF. CDR3 in DNA: TGTGCCAGCAGCTCTAACATGCCGGGACTAGCCAAAAACATTCAGTACTTC.

This clone was seen a single time. This sequence joins TRBV9 and TRBJ2-1, with 7 nucleotides matching TRBD2. The CDR3 has 16 amino acids. CDR1 SGDLS and CDR2 YYNGEE come from the germline V gene. The V and J ends lost 3 bases and 1 base, in that order; junction bases with no gene match: 7. The CDR3 reads CASSEGGRSSYNEQFF. CDR3 nucleotide sequence: TGTGCCAGCAGCGAGGGAGGGAGAAGTTCCTACAATGAGCAGTTCTTC.

This clone came up a few times. Written as DNA, the CDR3 is TGTGCCAGCAGTGAAACTGGAACGGGAGGCGGTAATGAGCAGTTCTTC. Translated: CASSETGTGGGNEQFF. V gene TRBV2 combines with J gene TRBJ2-1; 7 nucleotides line up with TRBD2. CDR1 and CDR2 from the germline V gene are SNHLY and FYNNEI. J gave up 7 bases and V 2 bases, and 11 bases lay outside the gene matches. CDR3 length equals 16 residues.

The chain carries TRBV7-9 and TRBJ2-7; 10 bases fit TRBD1. Per germline, CDR1 SEHNR and CDR2 FQNEAQ (reference sequence). CDR3 length: 14 residues. The trim removed 5 bases at V and 2 bases at J, leaving 3 bases unmatched. CDR3 amino acids: CASSVGQGTYEQYF. DNA for the CDR3: TGTGCCAGCAGCGTGGGACAGGGGACCTACGAGCAGTACTTC.

The chain couples TRBV9 to TRBJ1-1; 7 bases agree with TRBD1. The V and J ends lost 2 bases and 7 bases, in that order; junction bases with no gene match: 5. The CDR3 spans 13 residues. CDR1 and CDR2 from the germline V gene are SGDLS and YYNGEE. The CDR3, as DNA: TGTGCCAGCAGCGTGGACAGGAAAGGTGAAGCTTTCTTT. This translates into CASSVDRKGEAFF.

This clone was seen a single time. V and J are TRBV18 and TRBJ2-1; D not certain. This CDR3 region has 14 residues. Germline V CDR1 and CDR2: KGHSH, LQKENI. The germline V and J ends were trimmed by 3 bases and 6 bases, with 12 bases remaining between them. CDR3 DNA sequence: TGTGCCAGCTCACCGGTGGCCGTCCGCAATGAGCAGTTCTTC. It specifies CASSPVAVRNEQFF. Drawing the rest from reference TRBV18 and TRBJ2-1, the complete variable domain is NAGVMQNPRHLVRRRGQEARLRCSPMKGHSHVYWYRQLPEEGLKFMVYLQKENIIDESGMPKERFSAEFPKEGPSILRIQQVVRGDSAAYFCASSPVAVRNEQFFGPGTRLTVL.

The rearrangement joins TRBV12-3 or TRBV12-4 to TRBJ1-6; 10 bases match TRBD1. The CDR3 spans 13 residues. V shed 5 bases and J 11 bases; nucleotides not matched to a gene: 3. The CDR3 nucleotides are TGTGCCAGCAGTAGGACAGGGGGTCCACCCCTCCACTTT. Translating it yields CASSRTGGPPLHF.

This clone was seen a few times. The V call is TRBV9, the J call TRBJ2-3; 8 bases fit TRBD2. The V segment lost 8 bases and the J segment 0 bases; nucleotides outside the gene matches: 14. The germline CDR1 and CDR2 sequences are SGDLS and YYNGEE. This CDR3 has 17 amino acids. CDR3 sequence: CASRRGAQTSSTDTQYF. In DNA, the CDR3 is TGTGCCAGTCGGCGGGGGGCTCAGACCTCTAGCACAGATACGCAGTATTTT.

This sequence joins TRBV3-1 (or the pseudogene TRBV3-2) and TRBJ2-1; TRBD2 matches at 8 bases. The length of the CDR3 is 15 residues. CDR1 LGHDT and CDR2 YNNKEL come from the germline V gene (reference sequence). The V segment lost 2 bases and the J segment 11 bases; nucleotides outside the gene matches: 11. CDR3 residues: CASSQKLADTRQQFF. CDR3 DNA sequence: TGTGCCAGCAGCCAAAAACTAGCGGACACGAGGCAGCAGTTCTTC.

Here the CDR3 reads CASSLSGQLPYEQYF. The CDR3 DNA reads as TGTGCCAGCAGTTTATCGGGACAGCTCCCCTACGAGCAGTACTTC. The chain has TRBV27 and TRBJ2-7, with TRBD1 matching 7 bases. Trimming removed 0 bases from V and 2 bases from J; junction bases left unmatched: 4. Per germline, CDR1 MNHEY and CDR2 SMNVEV (reference sequence). This CDR3 has 15 amino acids.

The CDR3 loop is CAWFKNPGGVVTEAFF. CDR3 sequence (DNA): TGTGCCTGGTTCAAAAACCCTGGCGGGGTGGTCACTGAAGCTTTCTTT. The chain is built from TRBV30 and TRBJ1-1; D gene ambiguous. This CDR3 region has 16 residues. The ends were cut back, 5 bases at V and 4 bases at J, with 23 bases in the middle. CDR1 is GTSNPN and CDR2 is SVGIG in the germline V gene (reference sequence).

The J gene is TRBJ2-2, the V gene TRBV5-1; D not resolved. Germline CDR1 SGHRS, CDR2 YFSETQ. This CDR3 has 16 amino acids. V was shortened by 1 base and J by 0 bases, with 10 bases between the two germline ends. The CDR3 reads CASSLLGPANTGELFF. The CDR3 region has the DNA TGCGCCAGCAGCTTGTTGGGCCCCGCGAACACCGGGGAGCTGTTTTTT.

Regarding this clone: One end of the junction fails to match germline, which may point to a read error. In DNA, the CDR3 is TGTGCTAGCACCCCTAGACAGGGTTTGTTGGAGACCCAGTACTTC. Translating it yields CASTPRQGLLETQYF. V usage is TRBV7-7 and J usage is TRBJ2-5, with 7 bases identical to TRBD1. The V gene's germline CDR1 is SSHAT and CDR2 FNYEAQ (reference sequence). The length of the CDR3 is 15 residues.

This chain links TRBV18 with TRBJ1-5; 8 bases map to TRBD1. V lost 5 bases to trimming and J lost 0 bases; unmatched junction nucleotides: 0. The CDR3 runs to 14 residues. CDR1 and CDR2 from the germline V gene are KGHSH and LQKENI. CDR3 sequence reads: CASSGQGSNQPQHF. Here the CDR3 DNA reads TGTGCCAGCTCAGGACAGGGTAGCAATCAGCCCCAGCATTTT. Looking up the rest from reference TRBV18 and TRBJ1-5 gives the full variable domain: NAGVMQNPRHLVRRRGQEARLRCSPMKGHSHVYWYRQLPEEGLKFMVYLQKENIIDESGMPKERFSAEFPKEGPSILRIQQVVRGDSAAYFCASSGQGSNQPQHFGDGTRLSIL.

The rearrangement uses TRBV2 and TRBJ1-5; TRBD1 might be the D (5 bases). V lost 4 bases and J lost 0, with 10 bases in between. Germline V CDR1 and CDR2: SNHLY, FYNNEI. This CDR3 region has 15 residues. Here the CDR3 DNA reads TGTGCCAGCAGTGTGGGGGGATATAGCAATCAGCCCCAGCATTTT. Its translation: CASSVGGYSNQPQHF. Full variable domain (rest looked up from reference TRBV2 and TRBJ1-5): EPEVTQTPSHQVTQMGQEVILRCVPISNHLYFYWYRQILGQKVEFLVSFYNNEISEKSEIFDDQFSVERPDGSNFTLKIRSTKLEDSAMYFCASSVGGYSNQPQHFGDGTRLSIL.

V is TRBV24-1 and J is TRBJ1-2; possibly TRBD1 for D (5 bases). V gave up 8 bases and J gave up 4 bases, with 19 bases separating them. This CDR3 spans 15 amino acids. Germline-derived CDR1 and CDR2 are KGHDR and SFDVKD. CDR3 sequence: CATTLRPRASYGYTF. The DNA for the CDR3 is TGTGCCACCACCCTCCGGCCCAGGGCGAGCTATGGCTACACCTTC.

The chain combines TRBV5-8 with TRBJ2-1, with 7 positions matching TRBD2. The ends lost 4 bases at V and 1 base at J; junction bases unmatched: 5. The CDR3 is 15 amino acids. CDR1 and CDR2 from the germline V gene are SGHTS and YDEGEE. The CDR3 region has the DNA TGTGCCAGCAGCCTCTGGGGGGGATCCTACAATGAGCAGTTCTTC. Its translation is CASSLWGGSYNEQFF.

This clone was seen once. J is TRBJ2-7 and V is TRBV6-5; 7 bases are shared with TRBD1. The germline CDR1 and CDR2 sequences are MNHEY and SVGAGI. The CDR3 spans 15 residues. V shed 6 bases, J shed 2 bases, and the junction held 10 bases outside the gene matches. The CDR3, as DNA: TGTGCCAGCAGACCTCACCAGACAGGGACCTACGAGCAGTACTTC. Translated, it gives CASRPHQTGTYEQYF.

The chain uses TRBV29-1 and TRBJ1-2, with 11 bases that match TRBD1. Germline CDR1 is SQVTM and CDR2 is ANQGSEA. V lost 6 bases, J lost 8 bases, and 8 bases stayed unmatched. This CDR3 comprises 13 residues. The DNA for the CDR3 is TGCAGCGTGTGGGGGACAGGGGGACAGGGCTACACCTTC. Protein sequence: CSVWGTGGQGYTF.

The chain has TRBV11-2 and TRBJ2-3; 8 bases agree with TRBD2. The germline V gene encodes CDR1 SGHAT and CDR2 FQNNGV. The CDR3 totals 16 residues. V shed 7 bases, J shed 2 bases, and the junction held 11 bases outside the gene matches. The CDR3 loop reads CASTDLSGGPTDTQYF. The DNA of the CDR3 is TGTGCCAGCACGGATTTGTCGGGAGGGCCCACAGATACGCAGTATTTT.

The CDR3 DNA reads TGTGCCAGCAGTGAAGGGTACGAGGAAGCTTTCTTT. It translates to CASSEGYEEAFF. The rearrangement links TRBV2 to TRBJ1-1, with unresolved D. The CDR3 spans 12 residues. Germline CDR1 is SNHLY and CDR2 is FYNNEI. V was trimmed by 1 base and J by 8 bases, leaving 8 bases between them.

This clone was counted a single time. This chain joins TRBV18 and TRBJ1-1, with 7 nucleotides matching TRBD1. Germline assignment: CDR1 KGHSH and CDR2 LQKENI. CDR3 length: 13 residues. V shed 6 bases, J shed 3 bases, and the junction held 4 bases outside the gene matches. CDR3 coding DNA: TGTGCCAGCTCCACCGGACAGGACACTGAAGCTTTCTTT. It codes for CASSTGQDTEAFF.

This clone occurred once. The chain employs TRBV6-4 and TRBJ1-6; D is ambiguous. CDR1 and CDR2 (germline): MRHNA, SNTAGT. V lost 10 bases to trimming and J lost 6 bases, with 19 bases between them. The CDR3 consists of 15 residues. The CDR3 sequence: CATRVTAHSNSPLHF. The CDR3 DNA is TGTGCCACCCGCGTTACAGCCCATTCTAATTCACCCCTCCACTTT.

This chain uses TRBV5-1 with TRBJ1-1, with 8 positions matching TRBD1. CDR1 and CDR2 (germline): SGHRS, YFSETQ. CDR3 length equals 19 residues. Unmatched junction bases numbered 20, after V lost 4 bases and J lost 3 bases. CDR3 coding DNA: TGCGCCAGCAGCCCCCTCGGACAGGGAGTCGGAGGCGGGGACACTGAAGCTTTCTTT. This gives the protein CASSPLGQGVGGGDTEAFF.

The rearrangement joins TRBV28 to TRBJ2-1; D is ambiguous. Deletions cut 6 bases from V and 4 bases from J, with 13 bases between. Germline lookup yields CDR1 MDHEN and CDR2 SYDVKM. The CDR3 extends over 14 amino acids. CDR3 bases: TGTGCCAGCAGCTCCCGAGCGTTTTACAATGAGCAGTTCTTC. The encoded protein is CASSSRAFYNEQFF.

This clone has a single count. The chain uses TRBV29-1 and TRBJ1-1; 11 bases match TRBD1. This CDR3 region has 15 residues. Trimming removed 0 bases from V and 6 bases from J; junction bases left unmatched: 6. From germline, CDR1 is SQVTM and CDR2 ANQGSEA. The CDR3 here is CSVEEGQGARAEAFF. For the CDR3, the DNA is TGCAGCGTTGAAGAAGGACAGGGGGCCAGGGCTGAAGCTTTCTTT. Based on the CDR3 plus reference TRBV29-1 and TRBJ1-1, the full variable domain is SAVISQKPSRDICQRGTSLTIQCQVDSQVTMMFWYRQQPGQSLTLIATANQGSEATYESGFVIDKFPISRPNLTFSTLTVSNMSPEDSSIYLCSVEEGQGARAEAFFGQGTRLTVV.

This clone occurred once. The V call is TRBV5-1, the J call TRBJ2-5; 11 bases match TRBD2. Germline-derived CDR1 and CDR2 are SGHRS and YFSETQ. With 4 bases clipped from V and 2 bases from J, the junction kept 4 bases outside the gene matches. The CDR3 runs 15 residues. The CDR3 bases are TGCGCCAGCAGCCCCCGACTAGCGGGGCAAGAGACCCAGTACTTC. Its translation is CASSPRLAGQETQYF.

The rearrangement uses TRBV20-1 and TRBJ1-2; a possible D gene is TRBD1 (6 bases). Trimming removed 3 bases at V and 7 bases at J, with 18 bases between. There are 14 residues in the CDR3. Germline lookup yields CDR1 DFQATT and CDR2 SNEGSKA (reference sequence). Here the CDR3 reads CSASAAGDPLGYTF. For the CDR3, the DNA is TGCAGTGCTAGTGCCGCAGGGGATCCGCTTGGCTACACCTTC.